The clone carrying this T cell receptor (beta chain) has only one observation. These data belong to a study of T cells after somatic rescue of genetic block. Using immunoSEQ multiplex PCR, the repertoire was profiled, and TCRdb retains in-frame clones only, with some absent. This table holds 110,000 or so clones, about 90% found once. The CDR3 length is 14 residues. Trimming took off 2 bases at V and 0 bases at J, with 7 bases between the two ends. In germline, CDR1 is SGHDT, CDR2 YYEEEE. The J gene is TRBJ2-3, the V gene TRBV5-6, with D possibly being TRBD2 (5 bases). The sequencing input was peripheral blood mononuclear cells (PBMCs). The clonotype comes from a woman aged 18-29 years. The CDR3 loop reads CASSLRGSTDTQYF. The CDR3, as DNA: TGTGCCAGCAGCTTACGGGGAAGCACAGATACGCAGTATTTT. Variable domain in full (rest from reference TRBV5-6 and TRBJ2-3): DAGVTQSPTHLIKTRGQQVTLRCSPKSGHDTVSWYQQALGQGPQFIFQYYEEEERQRGNFPDRFSGHQFPNYSSELNVNALLLGDSALYLCASSLRGSTDTQYFGPGTRLTVL.